The 29 T cell receptor beta chains listed next were all sequenced from one sample in a study of blood T cells in healthy people across ages. PCR was performed a second time for about 7 to 11 cycles using a sample-barcoded 5' primer and a J-beta primer mix. TCRdb analysed the 5' RACE reads with MiXCR anew, one entry per CDR3 protein. Here the sample spans more than 500,000 distinct CDR3 sequences, roughly a quarter being singletons. In addition, the sample was reused for a study of T cells of mothers and their children.

The sequencing input was blood. The source of these receptors is a boy younger than 10 in good health.

About this clonotype: At one end the junction does not follow the germline gene, possibly because of a read error. J is TRBJ1-3 and V is TRBV5-1, with D possibly being TRBD1 (6 bases). CDR1 and CDR2 from the germline V gene are SGHRS and YFSETQ. The CDR3 extends over 14 amino acids. CDR3 residues: CASSLDRSGNTTYF. CDR3 DNA: TGCGCCAGCAGCCTTGACAGGTCTGGAAACACCACATATTTT.

This chain joins TRBV5-1 and TRBJ1-2; the D gene is possibly TRBD1 (6 bases). Germline-derived CDR1 and CDR2 are SGHRS and YFSETQ. The CDR3 is 16 residues long. Trimming shortened V by 0 bases and J by 5 bases, and 17 bases separated the two germline ends. CDR3 protein: CASSLDERGRRYGYTF. DNA of the CDR3: TGCGCCAGCAGCTTGGATGAAAGGGGGAGACGATATGGCTACACCTTC. Looking up the rest from reference TRBV5-1 and TRBJ1-2 gives the full variable domain: KAGVTQTPRYLIKTRGQQVTLSCSPISGHRSVSWYQQTPGQGLQFLFEYFSETQRNKGNFPGRFSGRQFSNSRSEMNVSTLELGDSALYLCASSLDERGRRYGYTFGSGTRLTVV.

V usage is TRBV20-1 and J usage is TRBJ2-7, with D perhaps given as TRBD1 or TRBD2 (5 bases each). The V gene's germline CDR1 is DFQATT and CDR2 SNEGSKA (reference sequence). V was cut by 3 bases and J by 4 bases, with 16 bases left in between. The CDR3 covers 14 residues. CDR3 sequence (DNA): TGCAGTGCTAGTTTAGGATCGAGGGGTTACGAGCAGTACTTC. This gives the protein CSASLGSRGYEQYF.

This clonotype has just one count. The chain employs TRBV20-1 and TRBJ2-3; 9 bases line up with TRBD1. CDR1 and CDR2 (germline): DFQATT, SNEGSKA (reference sequence). V dropped 6 bases and J dropped 0; count of bases not matched to a gene: 7. The CDR3 is made up of 15 amino acids. CDR3 bases: TGCAGTGCCTATGACAGGGGGACTAGCACAGATACGCAGTATTTT. This sequence encodes CSAYDRGTSTDTQYF.

A few counts support this clonotype. The chain recombines TRBV12-3 or TRBV12-4 with TRBJ2-1, with TRBD2 matching 10 bases. This CDR3 comprises 14 residues. Trimming cost V 5 bases and J 7 bases; bases outside gene matches: 5. The chain's CDR3 is CASSPSGSRNEQFF. In DNA, the CDR3 is TGTGCCAGCAGTCCTAGCGGGAGTAGGAATGAGCAGTTCTTC.

The rearrangement links TRBV30 to TRBJ2-2; a weak D match, TRBD2 (6 bases). Germline CDR1 GTSNPN, CDR2 SVGIG (reference sequence). The ends were cut back, 4 bases at V and 3 bases at J, with 9 bases in the middle. CDR3 length: 13 amino acids. The CDR3 loop reads CAWTSGHTGELFF. As DNA, the CDR3 is TGTGCCTGGACAAGCGGGCACACCGGGGAGCTGTTTTTT. The variable domain in full, completed from reference TRBV30 and TRBJ2-2, reads SQTIHQWPATLVQPVGSPLSLECTVEGTSNPNLYWYRQAAGRGLQLLFYSVGIGQISSEVPQNLSASRPQDRQFILSSKKLLLSDSGFYLCAWTSGHTGELFFGEGSRLTVL.

The V call is TRBV12-3 or TRBV12-4, the J call TRBJ2-7, with D uncertain. V lost 6 bases and J lost 1, with 13 bases in between. The CDR3 contains 14 residues. CDR3 sequence (DNA): TGTGCCAGCAGATACGACATAGATTCCTACGAGCAGTACTTC. Translated: CASRYDIDSYEQYF.

This chain uses TRBV12-3 or TRBV12-4 with TRBJ2-7, with D perhaps assigned TRBD1 or TRBD2 (5 bases each). The CDR3 length is 11 residues. The V end was cut by 8 bases, the J end by 6 bases, with 11 bases between. Here the CDR3 reads CASQMGTEQYF. The CDR3 coding sequence is TGTGCCAGCCAAATGGGGACCGAGCAGTACTTC.

This chain uses TRBV20-1 with TRBJ2-5; TRBD2 agrees at 11 bases. The junction had 12 bases not matched to a gene; V was cut back by 1 base and J by 5 bases. The CDR3 loop spans 17 amino acids. Per germline, CDR1 DFQATT and CDR2 SNEGSKA (reference sequence). The CDR3 DNA follows: TGCAGTGCTAGAGCGTTAGCGGGGGGGCCGAGCGGTGAGACCCAGTACTTC. As protein: CSARALAGGPSGETQYF.

This chain joins TRBV24-1 and TRBJ2-7; unclear D gene. V was cut by 8 bases and J by 6 bases, with 10 bases left in between. CDR1 is KGHDR and CDR2 is SFDVKD in the germline V gene. This CDR3 has 11 residues. This CDR3 reads CATNRSSEQYF. The CDR3 DNA reads as TGTGCCACCAATAGGAGCAGCGAGCAGTACTTC.

There are a few counts of this clonotype. The rearrangement uses TRBV12-3 or TRBV12-4 and TRBJ1-1, with D perhaps matching TRBD1 (6 bases). V was shortened by 7 bases and J by 1 base, with 13 bases between the two germline ends. The length of the CDR3 is 14 residues. CDR3 nucleotides: TGTGCCAGCAAGTTAGGGGACAAGAACACTGAAGCTTTCTTT. Protein product: CASKLGDKNTEAFF.

This clonotype has more than one count but fewer than ten. V usage is TRBV30 and J usage is TRBJ1-2; no definite D call. The CDR3 sequence is 14 residues long. The V end lost 2 bases, the J end lost 6 bases, and 16 bases lay between the germline ends. Germline CDR1 GTSNPN, CDR2 SVGIG (reference sequence). The CDR3 sequence: CAWSPGRPENGYTF. Written as DNA, the CDR3 is TGTGCCTGGAGTCCCGGCAGGCCAGAGAATGGCTACACCTTC.

The chain employs TRBV5-6 and TRBJ1-4; possibly TRBD1 for D (6 bases). Trimming pared 4 bases from V and 0 bases from J, leaving 16 bases between. The germline CDR1 and CDR2 sequences are SGHDT and YYEEEE. This CDR3 comprises 17 residues. CDR3 in amino acids: CASSRDNQIATNEKLFF. As DNA, the CDR3 is TGTGCCAGCAGCAGGGACAACCAGATCGCAACTAATGAAAAACTGTTTTTT.

The genes are TRBV3-1 and TRBJ2-5, with TRBD2 matching over 9 bases. The DNA end is more similar to TRBJ2-1, so the J call may be wrong. The CDR3 sequence is 15 residues long. The V gene's germline CDR1 is LGHDT and CDR2 YNNKEL (reference sequence). CDR3 protein: CASSPASGNYNEQFF. CDR3 in DNA: TGTGCCAGCAGCCCCGCTAGCGGGAATTACAATGAGCAGTTCTTC.

V gene TRBV6-5 combines with J gene TRBJ1-1; possibly TRBD1 for D (6 bases). Trimming cost V 5 bases and J 6 bases, with 13 bases left between them. The CDR3 is made up of 13 amino acids. Germline loops: CDR1 MNHEY, CDR2 SVGAGI. The CDR3 DNA reads TGTGCCAGCAGTCACCGGAACAGGGCTGAAGCTTTCTTT. Protein sequence: CASSHRNRAEAFF.

The chain has TRBV29-1 and TRBJ2-5; TRBD1 aligns across 10 bases. V lost 0 bases to trimming and J lost 2 bases; unmatched junction nucleotides: 3. CDR1 is SQVTM, CDR2 ANQGSEA, per germline. The CDR3 extends over 15 amino acids. The CDR3 DNA reads as TGCAGCGTTGAAGATCCGGACAGGGGGCAAGAGACCCAGTACTTC. This codes for CSVEDPDRGQETQYF.

This chain links TRBV27 with TRBJ1-5; TRBD1 might be the D (5 bases). The germline gives CDR1 MNHEY, CDR2 SMNVEV (reference sequence). This CDR3 region has 15 residues. V lost 4 bases and J 0 bases, leaving 10 bases between the germline ends. The CDR3 protein is CASSYKGYSNQPQHF. The CDR3 region has the DNA TGTGCCAGCAGTTATAAGGGGTATAGCAATCAGCCCCAGCATTTT.

This clonotype has just a few counts. The V and J genes are TRBV3-1 and TRBJ1-2, with 7 nucleotides matching TRBD1. The CDR3 loop spans 12 amino acids. Germline CDR1 and CDR2: LGHDT and YNNKEL (reference sequence). J was trimmed by 13 bases and V by 2 bases; bases with no gene match: 7. The CDR3 spells CASSQLRGWRTF. The CDR3, as DNA: TGTGCCAGCAGCCAACTCAGGGGGTGGCGCACCTTC.

The rearrangement uses TRBV12-3 or TRBV12-4 and TRBJ2-7; TRBD2 agrees at 12 bases. The DNA matches TRBJ2-1 better at its end, which makes the J call doubtful. The CDR3 runs 15 residues. CDR3 sequence: CASRFLAGGGNEQFF. The DNA for the CDR3 is TGTGCCAGCAGGTTTCTAGCGGGAGGGGGGAATGAGCAGTTCTTC.

The chain recombines TRBV20-1 with TRBJ2-7; either TRBD1 or TRBD2 may supply D (5 bases each). In germline, CDR1 is DFQATT, CDR2 SNEGSKA (reference sequence). The V end was cut by 3 bases, the J end by 6 bases, with 18 bases between. The CDR3 is 14 residues long. CDR3 nucleotide sequence: TGCAGTGCTAGCCGGGACCCCGAAGAGATCGAGCAGTACTTC. It specifies CSASRDPEEIEQYF.

The V call is TRBV12-5, the J call TRBJ2-5; TRBD2 matches 8 bases. Looked up from germline, CDR1 is LGHNT and CDR2 is FRNRAP. This CDR3 is 15 amino acids long. The ends lost 0 bases at V and 7 bases at J; junction bases unmatched: 7. The CDR3 region is CASGLVRTGGTTQYF. The CDR3 DNA reads as TGTGCTAGTGGTTTGGTACGGACGGGAGGGACGACCCAGTACTTC.

V is TRBV29-1 and J is TRBJ2-1; no clear D gene. The CDR3 spans 12 residues. Per germline, CDR1 SQVTM and CDR2 ANQGSEA. The ends were cut back, 1 base at V and 3 bases at J, with 4 bases in the middle. The CDR3 DNA is TGCAGCGTTGAAGCCTACTACAATGAGCAGTTCTTC. It is translated as CSVEAYYNEQFF.

This chain links TRBV20-1 with TRBJ2-1, with 8 nucleotides matching TRBD2. The CDR3 has 15 residues. J was trimmed by 9 bases and V by 5 bases; bases with no gene match: 15. The V gene's germline CDR1 is DFQATT and CDR2 SNEGSKA (reference sequence). CDR3 sequence (DNA): TGCAGTGCTGCCCCGAGGCGGGGGGTCCCCGGTGAGCAGTTCTTC. Translation gives CSAAPRRGVPGEQFF.

This clonotype occurred a few times. The CDR3 region has the DNA TGCGCCAGCAGCTTGGATGTGCTGAGCTCCTACAATGAGCAGTTCTTC. It translates to CASSLDVLSSYNEQFF. The chain carries TRBV5-1 and TRBJ2-1; no firm D call. The germline V and J ends were trimmed by 0 bases and 0 bases, with 10 bases remaining between them. There are 16 residues in the CDR3. Germline V gene sequence: CDR1 SGHRS, CDR2 YFSETQ.

The gene calls are TRBV7-2 and TRBJ2-4; either TRBD1 or TRBD2 may supply D (5 bases each). The germline CDR1 and CDR2 sequences are SGHTA and FQGNSA. The CDR3 has 17 amino acids. V gave up 1 base and J gave up 5 bases, with 18 bases separating them. CDR3 in DNA: TGTGCCAGCAGCTTAGGGTTTGGGTTGGGGGTGGAAAACATTCAGTACTTC. Protein product: CASSLGFGLGVENIQYF.

This clonotype was seen a handful of times. The chain combines TRBV6-5 with TRBJ2-7, with 10 bases matching TRBD1. CDR3 length: 16 residues. Trimming at V came to 0 bases and at J to 2 bases, leaving 4 bases not matched to a gene. The V gene's germline CDR1 is MNHEY and CDR2 SVGAGI. The CDR3 DNA follows: TGTGCCAGCAGTTACTCCAGGACAGGGGGGACCTACGAGCAGTACTTC. It specifies CASSYSRTGGTYEQYF.

This clonotype was seen more than once but under ten times. The chain links TRBV11-2 to TRBJ2-3; 11 nucleotides match TRBD2. The V gene's germline CDR1 is SGHAT and CDR2 FQNNGV. V was pared by 5 bases and J by 5 bases, with 3 bases of the junction left unmatched. This CDR3 spans 14 amino acids. This CDR3 is CASSISGGGDTQYF. The CDR3 DNA follows: TGTGCCAGCAGCATTAGCGGGGGGGGAGATACGCAGTATTTT.

For the CDR3, the DNA is TGTGCCACCAGCAGAGGCCCCGTCGCTGAAGCTTTCTTT. This translates into CATSRGPVAEAFF. The chain is built from TRBV15 and TRBJ1-1, with D unclear. The CDR3 runs 13 residues. Germline V gives CDR1 LNHNV, CDR2 YYDKDF (reference sequence). Trimming shortened V by 1 base and J by 6 bases, and 9 bases separated the two germline ends.

In DNA, the CDR3 is TGTGCCAGCAGCGAGAGATGGCTGGACAATGAGCAGTTCTTC. As protein: CASSERWLDNEQFF. This chain links TRBV9 with TRBJ2-1, with no clear D. The CDR3 is 14 residues long. The ends were cut back, 3 bases at V and 5 bases at J, with 12 bases in the middle. The germline V gene encodes CDR1 SGDLS and CDR2 YYNGEE.